The entry that follows covers one T cell receptor beta chain sequence. Its antigen is not identified. This record comes from a study of shared clonotypes between healthy human individuals. General observations from the study: Limitation of the genetic and exposure-history diversity represented came from the few donors.

The CDR3 totals 18 residues. Germline V gene sequence: CDR1 SGHVS, CDR2 FQNEAQ. Trimming cost V 5 bases and J 0 bases, with 21 bases left between them. The naive CD8 fraction comprised CD45RO-negative cells positively selected for CCR7 and excluded terminally differentiated effector memory CD45RA+ cells. Among the donors, all were Caucasian adults who lived in Nashville, Tennessee. It was across several immunoSEQ plates that each subset's genomic DNA was evenly split. Replicate PCRs run on sorted subsets employed approximately 180 ng DNA, about 27,000 T cell genomes. Using immunoSEQ multiplex PCR, the repertoire was profiled, and TCRdb retains in-frame clones only, with some absent. Of around 1.9 million clones in the sample, 80% to 95% were seen once.

This TCR came from a young man in good health. Some clones in this sample may be carry-over from other donors' samples. Sequencing was carried out using naive CD8+ T cells from PBMCs. This chain uses TRBV7-8 with TRBJ2-3; perhaps TRBD1 as D (6 bases). The CDR3 here is CASSRPGQEGHSTDTQYF. CDR3 coding DNA: TGTGCCAGCAGCCGTCCGGGACAAGAGGGGCATAGCACAGATACGCAGTATTTT.